The clone carrying this T cell receptor beta chain was seen a single time. The sample is drawn from a study of control samples from healthy donors and cancer patients. The data were produced by immunoSEQ multiplex PCR, yet TCRdb's version contains in-frame clones alone and is incomplete. Of around 45,000 clones listed, 70% to 75% were seen once; the top ten hold about a sixth. This CDR3 is 13 amino acids long. Germline loops: CDR1 SGHDT, CDR2 YYEEEE. V lost 4 bases to trimming and J lost 5 bases; unmatched junction nucleotides: 5. The sequencing input was formalin-fixed, paraffin-embedded tissue. The sequence was obtained from a male donor with melanoma. V gene TRBV5-6 combines with J gene TRBJ2-7, with 8 nucleotides matching TRBD1. The CDR3 sequence is CASSAWTGNEQYF. CDR3 DNA: TGTGCCAGCAGCGCCTGGACAGGGAACGAGCAGTACTTC.